The entry below gives a single TCR beta chain sequence along with its context. Single viable CD3+CD4+CD8-CD45RO+ cells were sorted as the memory CD4+ T cells. CD4+ T cells were isolated by positive magnetic selection. Germline V gene data show CDR1 as MNHNS and CDR2 as SASEGT. The CDR3 runs 12 residues. V was clipped by 6 bases and J by 3 bases, with 9 bases between them. This record comes from a study of memory CD4+ T cells and cytomegalovirus serostatus. As for the study in general: Healthy Belgian adult donors included under ten CMV-positive and some 24 CMV-negative people.

TCRdb's table, derived via immunoSEQ multiplex PCR, lists solely in-frame clones and lacks some. This repertoire shows around 76,000 clones, around 82% found once; its top ten account for 2.5% to 3%. This TCR was sampled from an adult in good health and CMV-seropositive. This chain connects TRBV6-1 to TRBJ2-7; D uncertain. Material for sequencing was memory CD4+ T cells from blood. The CDR3 sequence is CASSRQGYEQYF. The CDR3 DNA reads as TGTGCCAGCAGCCGACAAGGCTACGAGCAGTACTTC.